Described below is a single TCR beta chain sequence and its context. Its binding antigen is unknown. The sample holds no much larger clone one base away, and base qualities are not on file. This sample is drawn from a study of blood T cell repertoires in COVID-19 (dated by TCRdb to 2020 to 2021). Regarding the complete study: Collaborator samples came from the United States, Italy and Spain and covered acute and convalescent phases of COVID-19. The prospective study material was composed of cDNA or gDNA derived from T cells, B-cell-depleted T cells, or PBMCs. Deeply sampled blood TCRbeta repertoires from subjects exposed to, actively infected with, or recovered from COVID-19 were included in the dataset. The repertoires were released in a freely available public database intended as a resource for research on the immune response to SARS-CoV-2. The samples were drawn from the first 160 participants of the ongoing ImmuneRACE study and from over 950 subjects provided by 6 global collaborators. A de-identified subject ID, COVID-19 status, age in years and sex were almost always included in the sample metadata. Where available, HLA class I and class II types were obtained from metadata supplied by the sample provider rather than from assay-based typing.

Collaborating institutions collected whole blood in K2EDTA tubes following their own protocols. Collaborator samples were shipped for TCRbeta analysis as frozen whole blood, isolated PBMCs, or DNA extracted from either sample type. Broader findings and caveats from the paper: How much clinical and demographic metadata was included differed by source and by participant, and the metadata was provided uncurated.

The germline V gene encodes CDR1 GTSNPN and CDR2 SVGIG (reference sequence). Including cysteine and phenylalanine, the CDR3 has 12 amino acids. The retained sequence is limited to the CDR3, 36 bases, with the frame set at the first base. V and J lose 1 base and 5 bases, and a span of 8 bases separates them. The immunoSEQ Assay, a bias-controlled multiplex PCR, was used to amplify TCRbeta CDR3 regions from genomic DNA. The paper's processing steps were these. The number of nucleated cells in each sample was estimated from the amplification of reference gene primers within the assay. To quantify the absolute abundance of each unique TCRbeta CDR3 rearrangement, sequence reads were collapsed and filtered. For each sample, productive Simpson clonality was calculated as the square root of Simpson's diversity index across productive rearrangements. Imported from immuneACCESS, the table was reduced by TCRdb to in-frame sequences with V and J called. These copies leave out some clones; in studies compared against another copy, an unresolved V gene accounts for under half, and the cause of the remainder is not known. The V and J calls and clone size were taken over from that table, and D and trimming were inferred from the DNA. The sample has 150,000 or so clones on record, 85% to 90% of them singletons. About 8% of the sample lies in the top ten.

Specimen: peripheral blood. The source of this sequence is a woman aged 55-69 years with acute or convalescent COVID-19. The chain is made from TRBV30 and TRBJ2-5; a tentative D call is TRBD2 (5 bases match). The CDR3 region reads CAWSGPGETQYF. In nucleotide form, the sequence is TGTGCCTGGAGTGGGCCGGGGGAGACCCAGTACTTC.